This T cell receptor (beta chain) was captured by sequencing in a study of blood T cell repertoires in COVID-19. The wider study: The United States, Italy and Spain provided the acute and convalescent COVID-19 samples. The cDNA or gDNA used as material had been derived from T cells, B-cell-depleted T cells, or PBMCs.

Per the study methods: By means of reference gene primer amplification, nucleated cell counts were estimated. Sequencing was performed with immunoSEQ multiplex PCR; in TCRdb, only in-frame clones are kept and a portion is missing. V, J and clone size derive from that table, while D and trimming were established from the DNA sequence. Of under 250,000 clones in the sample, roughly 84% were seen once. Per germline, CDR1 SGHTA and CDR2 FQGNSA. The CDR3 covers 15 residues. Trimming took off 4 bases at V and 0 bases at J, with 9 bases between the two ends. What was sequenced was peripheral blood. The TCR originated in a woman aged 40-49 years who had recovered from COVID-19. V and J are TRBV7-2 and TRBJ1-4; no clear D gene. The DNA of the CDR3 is TGTGCCAGCAGCTCTAGCCACACAACTAATGAAAAACTGTTTTTT. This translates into CASSSSHTTNEKLFF.